The source of this TCR beta chain is a study of cytotoxic CD8 clonotypes in ibrutinib-treated CLL. Background on the study: Partial responses totalled roughly 24 and complete responses 2; after median roughly 71 months, roughly 14 remained remitted and around twelve progressed. Following a median 12 months of treatment, with a range of 6 to 36, response samples were taken.

Points from the study as a whole: Contraction or stability on treatment characterized the public clonotypes, which were uncommon. Clonality increased at ibrutinib response, then returned toward baseline at progression.

Concerning this clone: Its antigen is still unknown.

The CDR3 length is 18 residues. With V trimmed by 1 base and J by 4 bases, 14 bases remained unmatched. The germline V gene has CDR1 SGHDN and CDR2 FVKESK. The protocol was immunoSEQ multiplex PCR, while the TCRdb copy is restricted to in-frame clones and leaves out a portion. Here the sample spans roughly 180,000 clones, about 84% being singletons. This clonotype was sampled from a human donor with chronic lymphocytic leukemia. The genes are TRBV14 and TRBJ2-7, with 9 bases lining up with TRBD1. Specimen: PBMCs, collected after 24 months of ibrutinib treatment. The CDR3 spells CASSQGKSHRGRVYEQYF. In DNA, the CDR3 is TGTGCCAGCAGCCAAGGCAAGTCCCACAGGGGGCGCGTTTACGAGCAGTACTTC.